The 27 T cell receptor beta chains reported below all come from one sample, sequenced in a study of vaccination and CD4 T cells after COVID-19. Sequenced with the Oncomine TCR Beta short-read assay was DNA taken from cultured CD4+ T cells. MiXCR, applied by TCRdb to the PCR reads, yields one record per CDR3 protein. The sample gives around 21,000 distinct CDR3 sequences, around three fifths of which show up once; roughly 7.4% is in the top ten. The treatment denotes: approximately 9-day PBMC culture with coronavirus spike peptide pools or control peptides (ViraFEST assay). These receptors' antigens are unknown. The sample was CD4+ T cells from blood, cultured in vitro. The receptors originated from a human donor who had recovered from COVID-19.

The chain couples TRBV12-3 or TRBV12-4 to TRBJ1-1; maybe TRBD1 (5 bases). The CDR3 sequence is 16 residues long. Trimming shortened V by 7 bases and J by 2 bases, and 20 bases separated the two germline ends. The CDR3 region is CASKGYIMTANTEAFF. The CDR3 nucleotides read TGTGCCAGCAAAGGCTACATTATGACAGCCAACACTGAAGCTTTCTTT.

This clonotype has a single count. The gene calls are TRBV5-4 and TRBJ1-1; TRBD1 matches at 7 bases. V gave up 1 base and J gave up 4 bases; unmatched junction bases: 10. The CDR3 runs to 16 residues. Germline CDR1 is SGHNT and CDR2 is YYREEE (reference sequence). This CDR3 reads CASSLIGGAEGTEAFF. The CDR3 DNA is TGTGCCAGCAGCTTGATAGGGGGCGCCGAGGGCACTGAAGCTTTCTTT.

V gene TRBV6-1 combines with J gene TRBJ1-1; D is ambiguous. Trimming removed 7 bases at V and 3 bases at J, with 6 bases between. CDR3 length equals 11 residues. Germline CDR1 and CDR2: MNHNS and SASEGT. CDR3 in amino acids: CASILDTEAFF. The CDR3 region has the DNA TGTGCCAGCATTTTAGACACTGAAGCTTTCTTT.

V is TRBV24-1 and J is TRBJ2-3; 13 bases are shared with TRBD2. With V trimmed by 9 bases and J by 4 bases, 6 bases remained unmatched. This CDR3 region has 15 residues. The germline V gene has CDR1 KGHDR and CDR2 SFDVKD. The CDR3 DNA reads as TGTGCCACCGGACTAGCGGGAGCCGGGCCAGATACGCAGTATTTT. Its translation is CATGLAGAGPDTQYF.

The chain carries TRBV7-2 and TRBJ1-1, with D unclear. V was trimmed by 1 base and J by 3 bases, leaving 12 bases between them. Germline CDR1 SGHTA, CDR2 FQGNSA. CDR3 length: 15 amino acids. The CDR3 reads CASSLVPEGYTEAFF. The CDR3, as DNA: TGTGCCAGCAGCTTAGTCCCAGAGGGTTACACTGAAGCTTTCTTT.

The rearrangement links TRBV19 to TRBJ2-3; no firm D call. Germline CDR1 LNHDA, CDR2 SQIVND (reference sequence). The CDR3 covers 13 residues. Trimming removed 3 bases from V and 1 base from J, with 5 bases in between. The CDR3 nucleotides read TGTGCCAGTAGTATCGAGGGCACAGATACGCAGTATTTT. Amino acids: CASSIEGTDTQYF.

V usage is TRBV21-1 and J usage is TRBJ2-7; the table's D gene call, TRBD1, was not cross checked with the DNA. TRBV21-1 is a known pseudogene. This CDR3 has 13 amino acids. In DNA, the CDR3 is TGTGCCCGAGCCGTACCCGGTAGGGACGAGCAGTACTTC. This translates into CARAVPGRDEQYF.

The chain couples TRBV11-2 to TRBJ2-3; 10 bases map to TRBD2. Germline V lookup: CDR1 SGHAT, CDR2 FQNNGV. V shed 1 base, J shed 3 bases, and the junction held 4 bases outside the gene matches. This CDR3 comprises 16 residues. The CDR3 sequence is CASSLAAGGRTDTQYF. The DNA for the CDR3 is TGTGCCAGCAGCTTAGCAGCGGGAGGGAGGACAGATACGCAGTATTTT. Full variable domain (remainder filled in from reference TRBV11-2 and TRBJ2-3): EAGVAQSPRYKIIEKRQSVAFWCNPISGHATLYWYQQILGQGPKLLIQFQNNGVVDDSQLPKDRFSAERLKGVDSTLKIQPAKLEDSAVYLCASSLAAGGRTDTQYFGPGTRLTVL.

This clonotype was picked up a small number of times. V and J are TRBV7-2 and TRBJ1-1; the D gene is possibly TRBD1 (6 bases). The V and J ends lost 4 bases and 5 bases respectively, with 11 bases between them. Germline CDR1 and CDR2: SGHTA and FQGNSA. The CDR3 is 13 residues long. The CDR3 spells CASSSPQGTEAFF. CDR3 DNA sequence: TGTGCCAGCAGCTCGCCTCAGGGGACTGAAGCTTTCTTT. The variable domain in full, with the rest retrieved from reference TRBV7-2 and TRBJ1-1, is GAGVSQSPSNKVTEKGKDVELRCDPISGHTALYWYRQSLGQGLEFLIYFQGNSAPDKSGLPSDRFSAERTGGSVSTLTIQRTQQEDSAVYLCASSSPQGTEAFFGQGTRLTVV.

The CDR3 region is CASSLSGSSDSSYNEQFF. CDR3 in DNA: TGTGCCAGCAGCTTGTCCGGGTCCAGTGACAGCTCCTACAATGAGCAGTTCTTC. V usage is TRBV5-8 and J usage is TRBJ2-1, with a weak D call TRBD1 (5 bases). This CDR3 is 18 amino acids long. Between the trimmed V and J ends, which lost 1 base and 0 bases, there was a span of 17 bases. Germline V gives CDR1 SGHTS, CDR2 YDEGEE.

In DNA, the CDR3 is TGTGCCAGCAGTCCATCAGGACAGGGGGGTGAAAAACTGTTTTTT. Translated, it gives CASSPSGQGGEKLFF. The chain employs TRBV7-2 and TRBJ1-4, with 10 bases aligning to TRBD1. The V gene's germline CDR1 is SGHTA and CDR2 FQGNSA. CDR3 size: 15 residues. Trimming cost V 6 bases and J 7 bases; bases outside gene matches: 8.

This sequence joins TRBV25-1 and TRBJ1-2, with D possibly TRBD1 on 5 matching bases. The V end was cut by 4 bases, the J end by 3 bases, with 12 bases between. This CDR3 has 14 residues. The V gene's germline CDR1 is MGHDK and CDR2 SYGVNS. The CDR3 DNA follows: TGTGCCAGCAGTGCCCAGGAGGGGTACTATGGCTACACCTTC. This codes for CASSAQEGYYGYTF.

The chain carries TRBV6-2 or TRBV6-3 and TRBJ1-1; tentatively, D is TRBD1 (5 bases). Germline V CDR1 and CDR2: MNHEY, SVGEGT. The CDR3 length is 15 residues. V was pared by 6 bases and J by 6 bases, with 20 bases between. CDR3 coding DNA: TGTGCCAGCAGGGCCGTCAGGGTAATGTGGGCTGAAGCTTTCTTT. Protein sequence: CASRAVRVMWAEAFF.

The sample holds a few counts of this clonotype. The rearrangement uses TRBV12-3 or TRBV12-4 and TRBJ1-2, with D perhaps matching TRBD1 (6 bases). The germline V and J ends were trimmed by 2 bases and 7 bases, with 17 bases remaining between them. This CDR3 has 15 amino acids. The CDR3 nucleotides read TGTGCCAGCAGTTTAAGTCAGGGGCGATTGGGTGGCTACACCTTC. Translating it yields CASSLSQGRLGGYTF.

A single count supports this clonotype. The chain employs TRBV7-9 and TRBJ2-7; D ambiguous. The CDR3 loop spans 15 amino acids. The germline gives CDR1 SEHNR, CDR2 FQNEAQ (reference sequence). Trimming pared 0 bases from V and 5 bases from J, leaving 14 bases between. CDR3 nucleotide sequence: TGTGCCAGCAGCTTAGCGCTAGGCGTTAGGGACGAGCAGTACTTC. Translation gives CASSLALGVRDEQYF.

This sequence joins TRBV20-1 and TRBJ2-2; D is undetermined. The ends were cut back, 2 bases at V and 2 bases at J, with 9 bases in the middle. The CDR3 contains 14 residues. Germline loops: CDR1 DFQATT, CDR2 SNEGSKA (reference sequence). The chain's CDR3 is CSARRVGNTGELFF. For the CDR3, the DNA is TGCAGTGCTAGAAGGGTGGGAAACACCGGGGAGCTGTTTTTT.

The V and J genes are TRBV19 and TRBJ1-5; a weak D match, TRBD1 (5 bases). Per germline, CDR1 LNHDA and CDR2 SQIVND (reference sequence). CDR3 length equals 18 residues. The germline V and J ends were trimmed by 8 bases and 0 bases, with 23 bases remaining between them. CDR3 residues: CASQPGRRGVYSNQPQHF. The CDR3 nucleotides read TGTGCCAGTCAACCTGGGCGGCGGGGCGTTTATAGCAATCAGCCCCAGCATTTT.

This clonotype has a handful of counts. The chain carries TRBV7-3 and TRBJ2-1; possible D gene TRBD2, 5 bases. V was trimmed by 3 bases and J by 7 bases, leaving 13 bases between them. Germline lookup yields CDR1 SGHTA and CDR2 FQGTGA. The CDR3 runs 14 residues. This CDR3 is CASSFSGIRNEQFF. CDR3 in DNA: TGTGCCAGCAGCTTTTCCGGGATCAGGAATGAGCAGTTCTTC.

The gene calls are TRBV20-1 and TRBJ2-5, with 8 bases fitting TRBD1. The V and J ends lost 5 bases and 9 bases, in that order; junction bases with no gene match: 8. Germline V gene lookup returns CDR1 DFQATT and CDR2 SNEGSKA (reference sequence). The CDR3 is 12 amino acids. The CDR3 region has the DNA TGCAGTGCTCCCGGGACAGGTGAGGCCCAGTACTTC. It encodes CSAPGTGEAQYF.

This clonotype was counted a few times. The J gene is TRBJ2-3, the V gene TRBV7-9; 7 bases line up with TRBD2. The CDR3 has 14 amino acids. V lost 8 bases and J lost 5; bases outside the gene matches: 10. The germline CDR1 and CDR2 sequences are SEHNR and FQNEAQ (reference sequence). The CDR3 sequence: CASRSAGVGDTQYF. The CDR3 bases are TGTGCCAGCCGATCTGCGGGAGTAGGAGATACGCAGTATTTT.

This clonotype was counted only a few times. This rearrangement joins TRBV27 to TRBJ1-1, with TRBD1 matching 9 bases. This CDR3 is 16 amino acids long. Looked up from germline, CDR1 is MNHEY and CDR2 is SMNVEV (reference sequence). The V and J ends lost 5 bases and 2 bases, in that order; junction bases with no gene match: 9. CDR3 sequence reads: CASSGDRVRGNTEAFF. The DNA for the CDR3 is TGTGCCAGCAGTGGGGACAGGGTGAGGGGAAACACTGAAGCTTTCTTT.

The chain employs TRBV6-1 and TRBJ1-2, with D possibly matching TRBD1 (5 bases). Germline CDR1 MNHNS, CDR2 SASEGT. The CDR3 sequence is 14 residues long. V lost 7 bases, J lost 4 bases, and 16 bases lay in between. The CDR3 sequence is CASTRDRARYGYTF. The CDR3 DNA reads as TGTGCCAGCACCCGAGACAGAGCTCGCTATGGCTACACCTTC.

V gene TRBV20-1 combines with J gene TRBJ1-2, with D perhaps TRBD1 (6 bases). CDR1 and CDR2 from the germline V gene are DFQATT and SNEGSKA (reference sequence). Trimming stripped 6 bases from V and 1 base from J, with 12 bases between. CDR3 size: 13 residues. The CDR3 protein is CSAHRDVNYGYTF. The CDR3 DNA follows: TGCAGTGCCCACAGGGACGTTAACTATGGCTACACCTTC.

This clonotype was observed a handful of times. The chain is built from TRBV6-1 and TRBJ1-2; no reliable D call. There are 14 residues in the CDR3. V gave up 8 bases and J gave up 1 base, with 14 bases separating them. CDR1 is MNHNS, CDR2 SASEGT, per germline. CDR3 loop: CASVSGTLNYGYTF. CDR3 nucleotide sequence: TGTGCCAGCGTCTCAGGAACTCTTAACTATGGCTACACCTTC.

The chain recombines TRBV20-1 with TRBJ1-1; a possible D gene is TRBD1 (6 bases). The V gene's germline CDR1 is DFQATT and CDR2 SNEGSKA (reference sequence). V lost 4 bases and J lost 4, with 16 bases in between. This CDR3 is 14 amino acids long. The CDR3 bases are TGCAGTGCTATTGCCGGGGGGCGAGGCACTGAAGCTTTCTTT. It specifies CSAIAGGRGTEAFF.

The DNA of the CDR3 is TGTGCCAGCAGCAAAGTCACAAGTTCACCCCTCCACTTT. The encoded protein is CASSKVTSSPLHF. This chain connects TRBV21-1 to TRBJ1-6. TRBV21-1 is recorded as a pseudogene. CDR3 size: 13 residues.

The chain joins TRBV12-3 or TRBV12-4 to TRBJ2-1, with 9 nucleotides matching TRBD1. Trimming at V came to 4 bases and at J to 9 bases, leaving 10 bases not matched to a gene. There are 15 residues in the CDR3. The CDR3 loop reads CASSSPGQGGSEQFF. Written as DNA, the CDR3 is TGTGCCAGCAGTTCCCCGGGACAGGGAGGCAGTGAGCAGTTCTTC.